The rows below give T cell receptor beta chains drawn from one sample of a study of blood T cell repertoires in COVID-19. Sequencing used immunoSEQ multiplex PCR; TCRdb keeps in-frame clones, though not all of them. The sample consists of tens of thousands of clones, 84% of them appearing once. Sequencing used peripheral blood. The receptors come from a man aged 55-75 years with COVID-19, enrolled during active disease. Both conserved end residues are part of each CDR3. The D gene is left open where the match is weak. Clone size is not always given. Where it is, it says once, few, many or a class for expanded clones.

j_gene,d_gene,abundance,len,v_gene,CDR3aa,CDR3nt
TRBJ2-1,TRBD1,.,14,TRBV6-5,CAISGTGDYNEQFF,TGTGCCATCTCCGGGACAGGGGATTACAATGAGCAGTTCTTC
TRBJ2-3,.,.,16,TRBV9,CASSQQPSAKTDTQYF,TGTGCCAGCAGCCAACAGCCTAGCGCCAAAACAGATACGCAGTATTTT
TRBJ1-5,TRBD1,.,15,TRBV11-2,CASSLAGDRNQPQHF,TGTGCCAGCAGCTTAGCAGGGGACAGAAATCAGCCCCAGCATTTT
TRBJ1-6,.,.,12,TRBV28,CASRVLNSPLHF,TGTGCCAGCAGGGTACTAAATTCACCCCTCCACTTT
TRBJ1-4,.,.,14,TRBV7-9,CASSSPLTNEKLFF,TGTGCCAGCAGCTCCCCCTTGACAAACGAAAAACTGTTTTTT
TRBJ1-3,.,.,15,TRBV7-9,CASSLRDTAGNTIYF,TGTGCCAGCAGCCTCCGGGACACCGCTGGAAACACCATATATTTT
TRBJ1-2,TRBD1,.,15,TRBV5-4,CASSSSGTGNYGYTF,TGTGCCAGCAGCTCGTCCGGGACAGGGAACTATGGCTACACCTTC
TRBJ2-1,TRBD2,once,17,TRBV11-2,CASRSGASGSMYNEQFF,TGTGCCAGCAGATCCGGTGCTAGCGGGAGTATGTACAATGAGCAGTTCTTC
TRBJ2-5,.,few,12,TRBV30,CAWSVSEETQYF,TGTGCCTGGAGTGTGTCAGAAGAGACCCAGTACTTC
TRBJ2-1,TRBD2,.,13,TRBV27,CASTAGGLNEQFF,TGTGCCAGCACAGCGGGAGGGCTTAATGAGCAGTTCTTC
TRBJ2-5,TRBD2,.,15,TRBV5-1,CASKGLAGIPETQYF,TGCGCCAGCAAAGGACTAGCGGGGATACCGGAGACCCAGTACTTC
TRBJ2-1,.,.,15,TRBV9,CASSAGLSSYNEQFF,TGTGCCAGCAGCGCGGGACTTAGCTCCTACAATGAGCAGTTCTTC
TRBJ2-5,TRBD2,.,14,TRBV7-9,CASRSTSGSGTQYF,TGTGCCAGCAGATCGACTAGCGGGTCAGGGACCCAGTACTTC
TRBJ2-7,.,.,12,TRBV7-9,CASSLTVYEQYF,TGTGCCAGCAGCTTAACGGTCTACGAGCAGTACTTC
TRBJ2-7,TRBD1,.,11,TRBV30,CAYRGQGEQYF,TGTGCCTACCGTGGACAGGGAGAGCAGTACTTC
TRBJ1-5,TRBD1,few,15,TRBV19,CASSRRGQGDQPQHF,TGTGCCAGTAGTAGACGGGGACAGGGGGACCAGCCCCAGCATTTT
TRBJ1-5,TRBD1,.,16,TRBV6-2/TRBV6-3,CASSRRSGGVNQPQHF,TGTGCCAGCAGCCGTCGGTCAGGGGGCGTGAATCAGCCCCAGCATTTT
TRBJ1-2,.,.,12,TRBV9,CASSHTGDGYTF,TGTGCCAGCAGCCACACAGGTGACGGCTACACCTTC
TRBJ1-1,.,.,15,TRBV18,CASSPPSQPNTEAFF,TGTGCCAGCTCACCACCTAGCCAGCCCAACACTGAAGCTTTCTTT
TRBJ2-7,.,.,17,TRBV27,CASRVYHSGSVAYEQYF,TGTGCCAGCAGAGTTTATCATTCGGGTAGCGTCGCCTACGAGCAGTACTTC
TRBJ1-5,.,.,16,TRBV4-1,CASSQDTGGSNQPQHF,TGCGCCAGCAGCCAAGATACGGGGGGAAGCAATCAGCCCCAGCATTTT
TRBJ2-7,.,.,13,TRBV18,CASSPGVPYEQYF,TGTGCCAGCTCACCCGGGGTACCCTACGAGCAGTACTTC
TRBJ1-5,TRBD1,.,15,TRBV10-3,CAISTTGSPNQPQHF,TGTGCCATCAGTACGACAGGGTCACCCAATCAGCCCCAGCATTTT
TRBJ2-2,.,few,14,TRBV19,CASRKRGNTGELFF,TGTGCCAGCCGTAAACGCGGAAACACCGGGGAGCTGTTTTTT
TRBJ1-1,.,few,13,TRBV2,CASSGEVNTEAFF,TGTGCCAGCAGTGGAGAAGTGAACACTGAAGCTTTCTTT
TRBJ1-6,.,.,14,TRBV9,CASSVAGVNSPLHF,TGTGCCAGCAGCGTCGCAGGTGTTAATTCACCCCTCCACTTT
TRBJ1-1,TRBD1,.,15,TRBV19,CASNARDSSNTEAFF,TGTGCCAGTAACGCGAGGGACAGCTCCAACACTGAAGCTTTCTTT
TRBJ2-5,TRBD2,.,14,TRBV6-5,CASRGGKGPKTQYF,TGTGCCAGCAGGGGGGGGAAAGGGCCAAAGACCCAGTACTTC
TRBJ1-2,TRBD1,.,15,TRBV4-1,CASSQAGTGNYGYTF,TGCGCCAGCAGCCAAGCCGGGACAGGGAACTATGGCTACACCTTC
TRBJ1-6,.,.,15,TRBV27,CASSSRQVRDSPLHF,TGTGCCAGCAGTTCCCGACAGGTTAGGGATTCACCCCTCCACTTT
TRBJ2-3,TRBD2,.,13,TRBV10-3,CAIWDGRVDTQYF,TGTGCCATCTGGGACGGGAGGGTAGATACGCAGTATTTT
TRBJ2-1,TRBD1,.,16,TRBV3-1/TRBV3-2,CASSQEGRGQYNEQFF,TGTGCCAGCAGCCAAGAGGGTAGGGGGCAGTACAATGAGCAGTTCTTC
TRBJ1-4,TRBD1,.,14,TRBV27,CASSLQGANEKLFF,TGTGCCAGCAGTTTACAGGGGGCTAATGAAAAACTGTTTTTT
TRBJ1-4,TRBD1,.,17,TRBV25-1,CASSEYSRQGAPEKLFF,TGTGCCAGCAGTGAATATAGCCGACAGGGGGCACCCGAGAAACTGTTTTTT
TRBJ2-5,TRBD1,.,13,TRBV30,CAWGKGGAETQYF,TGTGCCTGGGGGAAAGGGGGCGCGGAGACCCAGTACTTC
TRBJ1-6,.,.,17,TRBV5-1,CASSLGSGSSYNSPLHF,TGCGCCAGCAGCTTGGGCTCGGGGAGCTCCTATAATTCACCCCTCCACTTT
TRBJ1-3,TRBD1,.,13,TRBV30,CAWKTGGGNTIYF,TGTGCCTGGAAGACAGGGGGTGGAAACACCATATATTTT
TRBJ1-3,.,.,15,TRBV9,CASSVQVSSGNTIYF,TGTGCCAGCAGCGTTCAGGTCAGCTCTGGAAACACCATATATTTT
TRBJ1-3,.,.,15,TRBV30,CAWSNGGVIENTIYF,TGTGCCTGGAGTAACGGGGGGGTTATAGAAAACACCATATATTTT
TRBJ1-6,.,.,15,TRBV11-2,CASSLEPGVNSPLHF,TGTGCCAGCAGCTTAGAACCAGGGGTCAATTCACCCCTCCACTTT
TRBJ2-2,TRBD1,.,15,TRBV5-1,CASSRTGAQNGELFF,TGCGCCAGCAGCCGAACAGGGGCCCAAAACGGGGAGCTGTTTTTT
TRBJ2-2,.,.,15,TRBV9,CASSETALNTGELFF,TGTGCCAGCAGCGAGACAGCCCTGAACACCGGGGAGCTGTTTTTT
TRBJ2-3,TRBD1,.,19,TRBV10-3,CAIRPGTGGAIQRGDTQYF,TGTGCCATCAGACCCGGGACAGGGGGCGCGATTCAGCGGGGAGATACGCAGTATTTT
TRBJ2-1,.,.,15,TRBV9,CASSATSTSYNEQFF,TGTGCCAGCAGCGCCACTAGCACCTCCTACAATGAGCAGTTCTTC
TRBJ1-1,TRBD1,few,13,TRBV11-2,CASSFSRGAEAFF,TGTGCCAGCAGCTTCAGCAGGGGGGCTGAAGCTTTCTTT
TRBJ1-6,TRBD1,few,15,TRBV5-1,CASSIPGTGDSPLHF,TGCGCCAGCAGCATACCCGGGACAGGGGATTCACCCCTCCACTTT
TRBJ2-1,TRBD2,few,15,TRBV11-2,CASSRTSGPNNEQFF,TGTGCCAGCAGCCGGACTAGCGGGCCGAACAATGAGCAGTTCTTC
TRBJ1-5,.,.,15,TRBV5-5,CASSLEPRGNQPQHF,TGTGCCAGCAGCTTGGAACCGAGGGGCAATCAGCCCCAGCATTTT
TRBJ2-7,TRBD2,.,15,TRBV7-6,CASSQDGGEKYEQYF,TGTGCCAGCAGCCAGGACGGGGGGGAGAAGTACGAGCAGTACTTC
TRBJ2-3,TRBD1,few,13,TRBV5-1,CASSFQGADTQYF,TGCGCCAGCAGCTTCCAGGGGGCGGATACGCAGTATTTT
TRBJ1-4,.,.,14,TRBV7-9,CASSHSTSPEKLFF,TGTGCCAGCAGCCACAGTACGTCCCCAGAAAAACTGTTTTTT
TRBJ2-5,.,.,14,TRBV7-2,CASSRFPAGETQYF,TGTGCCAGCAGCCGTTTTCCGGCAGGGGAGACCCAGTACTTC